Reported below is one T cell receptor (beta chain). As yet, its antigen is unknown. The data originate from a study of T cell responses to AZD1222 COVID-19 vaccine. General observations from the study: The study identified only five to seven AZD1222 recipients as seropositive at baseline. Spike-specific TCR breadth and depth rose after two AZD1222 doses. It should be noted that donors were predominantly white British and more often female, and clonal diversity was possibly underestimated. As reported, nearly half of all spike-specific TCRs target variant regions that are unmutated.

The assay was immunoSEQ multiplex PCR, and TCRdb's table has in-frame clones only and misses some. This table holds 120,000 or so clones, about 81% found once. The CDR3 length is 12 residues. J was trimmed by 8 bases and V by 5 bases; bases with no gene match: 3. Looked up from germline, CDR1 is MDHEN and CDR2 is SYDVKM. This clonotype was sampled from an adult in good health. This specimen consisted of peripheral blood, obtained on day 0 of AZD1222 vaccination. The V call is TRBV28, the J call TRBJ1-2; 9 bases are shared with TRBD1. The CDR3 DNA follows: TGTGCCAGCAGTACAGGGGGCTACGGCTACACCTTC. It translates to CASSTGGYGYTF.